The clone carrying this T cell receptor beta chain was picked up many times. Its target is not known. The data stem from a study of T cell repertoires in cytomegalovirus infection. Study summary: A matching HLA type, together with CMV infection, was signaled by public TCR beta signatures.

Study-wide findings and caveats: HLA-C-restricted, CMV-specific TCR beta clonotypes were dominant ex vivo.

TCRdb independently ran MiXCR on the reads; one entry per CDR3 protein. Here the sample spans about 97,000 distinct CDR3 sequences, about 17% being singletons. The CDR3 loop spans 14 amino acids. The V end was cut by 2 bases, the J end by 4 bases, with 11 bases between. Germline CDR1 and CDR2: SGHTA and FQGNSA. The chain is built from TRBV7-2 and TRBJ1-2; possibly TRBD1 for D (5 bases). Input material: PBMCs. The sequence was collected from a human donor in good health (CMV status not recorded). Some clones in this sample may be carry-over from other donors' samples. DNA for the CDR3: TGTGCCAGCAGCTTAACACGACAGAGCTATGGCTACACCTTC. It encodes CASSLTRQSYGYTF. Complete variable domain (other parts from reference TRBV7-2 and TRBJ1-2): GAGVSQSPSNKVTEKGKDVELRCDPISGHTALYWYRQSLGQGLEFLIYFQGNSAPDKSGLPSDRFSAERTGGSVSTLTIQRTQQEDSAVYLCASSLTRQSYGYTFGSGTRLTVV.